Sequencing of this TCR beta chain was carried out in a study of T cells in tumors after PD-1 blockade. Libraries were prepared by immunoSEQ multiplex PCR; TCRdb keeps only in-frame clonotypes and omits some of them. The data contain some 14,000 clones, about 82% of them singletons. This CDR3 region has 14 residues. The germline V gene has CDR1 MDHEN and CDR2 SYDVKM. The V gene end was trimmed by 3 bases and the J gene end by 4 bases; junction bases not matched to a gene: 4. The source is a human donor with basal cell carcinoma. The sample in question was PBMCs, obtained after anti-PD-1 treatment. The chain couples TRBV28 to TRBJ2-3; the match to TRBD2 covers 7 bases. In DNA form, the CDR3 reads TGTGCCAGCAGTTTCCGGGGAGGGGCAGATACGCAGTATTTT. This translates into CASSFRGGADTQYF. Full variable domain (rest looked up from reference TRBV28 and TRBJ2-3): DVKVTQSSRYLVKRTGEKVFLECVQDMDHENMFWYRQDPGLGLRLIYFSYDVKMKEKGDIPEGYSVSREKKERFSLILESASTNQTSMYLCASSFRGGADTQYFGPGTRLTVL.